This TCR beta chain was sequenced for a study of shared clonotypes between healthy human individuals. About the study: Sampling drew on donors who were a couple of women and a few men aged 18 to 49. Study-wide points: Sample collection involved blood only; tissue repertoires are likely different.

Germline lookup yields CDR1 MNHNS and CDR2 SASEGT. The V end lost 8 bases, the J end lost 4 bases, and 17 bases lay between the germline ends. The CDR3 spans 14 residues. When replicate PCRs were run on sorted subsets, they used 200 to 250 ng DNA, 30,000 to 35,000 T cell genomes. Produced via immunoSEQ multiplex PCR; TCRdb's table is partial and in-frame only. The sample has over a million clones, about 70% seen once; the top ten hold 1.5%. In regard to this clone: What it binds is unknown.

The sample taken for sequencing was memory CD4+ T cells sorted from blood. Subset specified: CD45RA-negative fraction. This receptor was identified in a man younger than 30 in good health. V and J are TRBV6-1 and TRBJ1-1, with D possibly matching TRBD1 (6 bases). The CDR3 DNA reads TGTGCCAGCGGGGGAGGGGGGAAGGCCACTGAAGCTTTCTTT. Protein sequence: CASGGGGKATEAFF.